Included here is one T cell receptor beta chain sequence, with context. From germline, CDR1 is SEHNR and CDR2 FQNEAQ (reference sequence). This CDR3 comprises 14 residues. V gave up 3 bases and J gave up 4 bases, with 12 bases separating them. This entry belongs to a study of control samples from healthy donors and cancer patients. The table came from immunoSEQ multiplex PCR; TCRdb's copy has only in-frame clones and leaves some out. The sample contains about 76,000 clones, approximately 91% of which appear only once. Input material: PBMCs. This receptor was taken from a woman between 45 and 60 years old with colorectal cancer. The V gene is TRBV7-9, the J gene TRBJ1-1; D is ambiguous. For the CDR3, the DNA is TGTGCCAGCAGCTTTGGATCGGTGGCCACTGAAGCTTTCTTT. The encoded protein is CASSFGSVATEAFF.